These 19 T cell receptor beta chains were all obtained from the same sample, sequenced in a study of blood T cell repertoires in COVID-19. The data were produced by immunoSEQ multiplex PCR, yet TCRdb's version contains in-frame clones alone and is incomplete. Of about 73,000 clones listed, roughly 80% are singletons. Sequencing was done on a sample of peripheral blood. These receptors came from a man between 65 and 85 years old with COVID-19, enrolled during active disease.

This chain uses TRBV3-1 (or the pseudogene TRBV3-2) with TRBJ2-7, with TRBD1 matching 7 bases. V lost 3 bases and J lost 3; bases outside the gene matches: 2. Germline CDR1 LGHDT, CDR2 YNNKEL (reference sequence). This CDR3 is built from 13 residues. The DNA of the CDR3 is TGTGCCAGCAGCCAGGGACAGATCTACGAGCAGTACTTC. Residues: CASSQGQIYEQYF.

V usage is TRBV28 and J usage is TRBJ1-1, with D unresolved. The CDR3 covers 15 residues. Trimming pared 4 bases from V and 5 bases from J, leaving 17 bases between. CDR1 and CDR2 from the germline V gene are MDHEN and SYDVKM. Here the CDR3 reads CASSSLGKSGTEAFF. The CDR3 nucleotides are TGTGCCAGCAGTTCCCTCGGGAAGTCTGGGACTGAAGCTTTCTTT.

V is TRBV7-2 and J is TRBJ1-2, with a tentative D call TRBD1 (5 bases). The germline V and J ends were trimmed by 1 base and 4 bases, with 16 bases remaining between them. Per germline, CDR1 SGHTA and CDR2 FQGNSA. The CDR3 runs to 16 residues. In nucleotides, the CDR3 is TGTGCCAGCAGCTTAGAACAGGTGGTTGTAGGCTATGGCTACACCTTC. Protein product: CASSLEQVVVGYGYTF.

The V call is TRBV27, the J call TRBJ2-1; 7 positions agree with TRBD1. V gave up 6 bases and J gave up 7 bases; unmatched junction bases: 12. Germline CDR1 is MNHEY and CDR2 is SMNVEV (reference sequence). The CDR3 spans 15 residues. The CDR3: CASRKTGIVWNEQFF. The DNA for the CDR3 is TGTGCCAGCAGAAAGACAGGGATCGTTTGGAATGAGCAGTTCTTC.

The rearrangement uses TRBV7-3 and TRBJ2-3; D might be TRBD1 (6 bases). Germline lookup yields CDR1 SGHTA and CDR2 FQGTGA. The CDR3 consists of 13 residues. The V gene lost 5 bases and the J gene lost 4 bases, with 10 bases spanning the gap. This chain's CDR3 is CASSPSGADTQYF. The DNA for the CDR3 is TGTGCCAGCAGCCCCTCAGGGGCAGATACGCAGTATTTT.

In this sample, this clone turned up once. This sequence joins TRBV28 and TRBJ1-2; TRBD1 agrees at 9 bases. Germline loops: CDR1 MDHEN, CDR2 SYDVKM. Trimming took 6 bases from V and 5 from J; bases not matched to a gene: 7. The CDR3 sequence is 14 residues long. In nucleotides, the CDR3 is TGTGCCAGCAGCTCTGCCGGGACAGGGTATGGCTACACCTTC. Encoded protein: CASSSAGTGYGYTF.

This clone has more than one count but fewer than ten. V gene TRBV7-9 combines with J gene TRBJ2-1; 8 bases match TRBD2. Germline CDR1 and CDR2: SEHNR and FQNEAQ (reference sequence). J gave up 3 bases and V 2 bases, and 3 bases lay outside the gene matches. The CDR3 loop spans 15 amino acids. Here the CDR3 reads CASSLSSGSYNEQFF. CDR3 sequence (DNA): TGTGCCAGCAGCTTATCGAGCGGGAGCTACAATGAGCAGTTCTTC. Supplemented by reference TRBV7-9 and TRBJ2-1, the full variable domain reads DTGVSQNPRHKITKRGQNVTFRCDPISEHNRLYWYRQTLGQGPEFLTYFQNEAQLEKSRLLSDRFSAERPKGSFSTLEIQRTEQGDSAMYLCASSLSSGSYNEQFFGPGTRLTVL.

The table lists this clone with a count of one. The chain's CDR3 is CASSSGQGILYGYTF. DNA for the CDR3: TGTGCCAGCAGCTCGGGACAGGGTATCCTCTATGGCTACACCTTC. The rearrangement links TRBV7-9 to TRBJ1-2, with 9 bases identical to TRBD1. CDR3 length equals 15 residues. Germline CDR1 reads SEHNR; CDR2 reads FQNEAQ (reference sequence). V was pared by 4 bases and J by 4 bases, with 7 bases of the junction left unmatched.

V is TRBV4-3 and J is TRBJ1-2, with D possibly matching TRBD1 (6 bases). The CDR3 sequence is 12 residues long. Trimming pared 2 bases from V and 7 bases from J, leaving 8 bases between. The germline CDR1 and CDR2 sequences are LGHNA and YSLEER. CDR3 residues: CASSQSRGGYTF. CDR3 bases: TGCGCCAGCAGCCAAAGCAGGGGTGGCTACACCTTC.

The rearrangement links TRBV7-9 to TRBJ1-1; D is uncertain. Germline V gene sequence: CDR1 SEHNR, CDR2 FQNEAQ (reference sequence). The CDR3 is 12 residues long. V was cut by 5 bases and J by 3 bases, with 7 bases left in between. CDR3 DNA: TGTGCCAGCAGCCCTTTCGACACTGAAGCTTTCTTT. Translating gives CASSPFDTEAFF. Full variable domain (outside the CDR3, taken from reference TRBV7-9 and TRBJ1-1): DTGVSQNPRHKITKRGQNVTFRCDPISEHNRLYWYRQTLGQGPEFLTYFQNEAQLEKSRLLSDRFSAERPKGSFSTLEIQRTEQGDSAMYLCASSPFDTEAFFGQGTRLTVV.

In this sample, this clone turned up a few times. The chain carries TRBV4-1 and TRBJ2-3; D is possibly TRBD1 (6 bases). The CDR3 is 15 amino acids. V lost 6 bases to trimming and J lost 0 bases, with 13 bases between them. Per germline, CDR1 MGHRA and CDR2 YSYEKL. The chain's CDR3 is CASSLDRTSTDTQYF. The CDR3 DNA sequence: TGCGCCAGCAGTCTGGACAGAACTAGCACAGATACGCAGTATTTT.

CDR3 in DNA: TGTGCCAGCAGCCTAGCCGGGACAGGGGCTGCCTACGAGCAGTACTTC. Its translation: CASSLAGTGAAYEQYF. The chain employs TRBV3-1 (or the pseudogene TRBV3-2) and TRBJ2-7; 10 bases agree with TRBD1. The CDR3 length is 16 residues. The germline V gene encodes CDR1 LGHDT and CDR2 YNNKEL (reference sequence). Unmatched junction bases numbered 8, after V lost 4 bases and J lost 2 bases.

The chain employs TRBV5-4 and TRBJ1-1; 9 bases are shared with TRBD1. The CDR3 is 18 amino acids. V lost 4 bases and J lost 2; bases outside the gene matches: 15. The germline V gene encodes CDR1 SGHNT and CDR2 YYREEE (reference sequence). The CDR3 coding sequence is TGTGCCAGCAGCCCGTCCGTACAGGGGGCGCGTTTAAACACTGAAGCTTTCTTT. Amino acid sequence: CASSPSVQGARLNTEAFF. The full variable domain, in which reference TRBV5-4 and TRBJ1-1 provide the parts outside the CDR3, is ETGVTQSPTHLIKTRGQQVTLRCSSQSGHNTVSWYQQALGQGPQFIFQYYREEENGRGNFPPRFSGLQFPNYSSELNVNALELDDSALYLCASSPSVQGARLNTEAFFGQGTRLTVV.

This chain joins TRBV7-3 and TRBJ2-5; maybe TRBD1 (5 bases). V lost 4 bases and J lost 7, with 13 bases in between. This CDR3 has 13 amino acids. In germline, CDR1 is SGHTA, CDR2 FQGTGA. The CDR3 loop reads CASSSSDKGTQYF. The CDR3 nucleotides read TGTGCCAGCAGCTCTTCGGACAAGGGGACCCAGTACTTC.

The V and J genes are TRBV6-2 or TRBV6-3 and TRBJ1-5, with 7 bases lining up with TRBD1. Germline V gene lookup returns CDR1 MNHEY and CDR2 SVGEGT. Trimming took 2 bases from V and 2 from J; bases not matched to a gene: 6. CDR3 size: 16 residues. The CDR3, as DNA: TGTGCCAGCAGTTACCCCACCGGGACAGGCAATCAGCCCCAGCATTTT. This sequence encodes CASSYPTGTGNQPQHF.

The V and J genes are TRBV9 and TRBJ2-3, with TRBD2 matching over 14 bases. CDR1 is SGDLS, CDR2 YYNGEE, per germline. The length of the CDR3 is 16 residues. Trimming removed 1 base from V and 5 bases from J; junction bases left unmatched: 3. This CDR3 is CASSVRLAGGRDTQYF. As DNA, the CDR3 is TGTGCCAGCAGCGTAAGACTAGCGGGAGGGAGAGATACGCAGTATTTT.

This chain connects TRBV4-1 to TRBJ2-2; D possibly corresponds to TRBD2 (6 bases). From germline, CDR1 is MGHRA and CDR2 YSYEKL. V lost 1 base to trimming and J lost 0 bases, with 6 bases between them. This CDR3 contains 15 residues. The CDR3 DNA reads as TGCGCCAGCAGCCAAGGACTAGCGAACACCGGGGAGCTGTTTTTT. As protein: CASSQGLANTGELFF.

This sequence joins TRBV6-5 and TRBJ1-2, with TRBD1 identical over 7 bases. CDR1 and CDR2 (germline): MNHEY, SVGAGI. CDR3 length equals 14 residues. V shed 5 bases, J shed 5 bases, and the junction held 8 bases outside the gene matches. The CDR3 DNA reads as TGTGCCAGCAGTCACGACAGGGAGTGGTATGGCTACACCTTC. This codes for CASSHDREWYGYTF.

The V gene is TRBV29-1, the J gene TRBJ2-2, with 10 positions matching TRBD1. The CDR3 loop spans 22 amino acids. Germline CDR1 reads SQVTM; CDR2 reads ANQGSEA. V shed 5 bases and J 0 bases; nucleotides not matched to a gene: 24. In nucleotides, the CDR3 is TGCAGCGTTCCCCGGAGAAGAGGGGACAGGGGTTCGGGTCAAGCGAACACCGGGGAGCTGTTTTTT. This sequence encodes CSVPRRRGDRGSGQANTGELFF.